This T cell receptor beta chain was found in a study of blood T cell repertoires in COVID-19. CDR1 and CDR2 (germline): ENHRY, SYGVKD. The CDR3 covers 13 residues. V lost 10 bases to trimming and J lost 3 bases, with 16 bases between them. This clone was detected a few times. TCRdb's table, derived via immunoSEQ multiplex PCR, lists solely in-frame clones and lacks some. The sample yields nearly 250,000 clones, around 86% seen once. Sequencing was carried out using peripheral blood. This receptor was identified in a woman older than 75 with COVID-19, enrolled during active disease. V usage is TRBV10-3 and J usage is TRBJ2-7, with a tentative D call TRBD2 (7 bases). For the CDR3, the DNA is TGTGCCACGACCGGGGGGCTAAGCTACGAGCAGTACTTC. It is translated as CATTGGLSYEQYF.